This T cell receptor beta chain was obtained from a study of OX40 agonist ivuxolimab in advanced cancers. Broader study findings: Relative to CD4+ cells, CD8+ T cells on average had more expanded clones.

CDR1 is SGHTA, CDR2 FQGTGA, per germline. The CDR3 is 16 residues long. V lost 5 bases to trimming and J lost 3 bases; unmatched junction nucleotides: 8. TCRdb's table, derived via immunoSEQ multiplex PCR, lists solely in-frame clones and lacks some. The repertoire holds about 96,000 clones, with around 80% as singletons. Of note for this clone: Its antigen is unidentified.

The TCR sequence derives from an adult with an advanced solid tumor such as melanoma, head and neck, liver or kidney cancer. The sample in question was CD4+ or CD8+ T cells sorted from blood, obtained in a trial of the OX40 agonist ivuxolimab. This chain joins TRBV7-3 and TRBJ2-3; TRBD1 agrees at 10 bases. CDR3 residues: CASSQRRTGGTDTQYF. The CDR3 DNA follows: TGTGCCAGCAGCCAGCGGAGGACAGGGGGAACAGATACGCAGTATTTT.